The 30 T cell receptor beta chains below were found in one sample sequenced in a study of T cells in localized non-small cell lung cancer. Profiled with immunoSEQ multiplex PCR; TCRdb holds only in-frame clones, not every one. This sample has tens of thousands of clones, with approximately 84% found just once. This specimen was peripheral blood, taken before any cancer treatment. Receptor source: a female donor older than 55 with stage I lung adenocarcinoma.

V gene TRBV6-5 combines with J gene TRBJ1-1; TRBD1 is a possible D gene (6 bases). Per germline, CDR1 MNHEY and CDR2 SVGAGI. The length of the CDR3 is 15 residues. The V gene lost 7 bases and the J gene lost 3 bases, with 18 bases spanning the gap. CDR3 DNA: TGTGCCAGCATACCTCGGGGGCGGGGGTACACTGAAGCTTTCTTT. Residues: CASIPRGRGYTEAFF.

The rearrangement joins TRBV5-6 to TRBJ1-1; 10 bases align to TRBD1. Per germline, CDR1 SGHDT and CDR2 YYEEEE. CDR3 length equals 14 residues. The ends lost 5 bases at V and 4 bases at J; junction bases unmatched: 5. The CDR3 DNA reads TGTGCCAGCAGGGGGACAGGGGAGGCCACTGAAGCTTTCTTT. Translation gives CASRGTGEATEAFF.

The CDR3, as DNA: TGTGCCAGCAGCCCAGATGAGGGATACGGCTACACCTTC. Translating gives CASSPDEGYGYTF. This chain uses TRBV4-2 with TRBJ1-2; D remains ambiguous. There are 13 residues in the CDR3. The germline CDR1 and CDR2 sequences are LGHNA and YNFKEQ. The V end lost 4 bases, the J end lost 8 bases, and 14 bases lay between the germline ends.

The J gene is TRBJ2-3, the V gene TRBV9, with 8 bases that match TRBD2. V lost 1 base, J lost 5 bases, and 6 bases stayed unmatched. Germline loops: CDR1 SGDLS, CDR2 YYNGEE. The CDR3 length is 15 residues. CDR3 region: CASSVSGRRGDTQYF. CDR3 coding DNA: TGTGCCAGCAGCGTAAGCGGGAGACGTGGAGATACGCAGTATTTT.

The CDR3 coding sequence is TGTGCCACCAGCAGAGATGAGGGGCTCATGAACACTGAAGCTTTCTTT. As protein: CATSRDEGLMNTEAFF. V is TRBV15 and J is TRBJ1-1; maybe TRBD1 (5 bases). From germline, CDR1 is LNHNV and CDR2 YYDKDF (reference sequence). CDR3 length: 16 residues. Trimming pared 0 bases from V and 0 bases from J, leaving 11 bases between.

The rearrangement joins TRBV10-1 to TRBJ2-5; 8 nucleotides match TRBD2. The CDR3 length is 14 residues. Germline V gene lookup returns CDR1 WNHNN and CDR2 SYGVQD (reference sequence). The V segment lost 4 bases and the J segment 7 bases; nucleotides outside the gene matches: 8. CDR3 in amino acids: CASSASGPPGTQYF. The CDR3 DNA is TGCGCCAGCAGTGCTAGCGGGCCACCAGGGACCCAGTACTTC.

The chain couples TRBV18 to TRBJ2-3, with 12 nucleotides matching TRBD2. Trimming removed 3 bases from V and 5 bases from J; junction bases left unmatched: 9. This CDR3 region has 17 residues. Germline values: CDR1 KGHSH, CDR2 LQKENI. In nucleotides, the CDR3 is TGTGCCAGCTCACCTACGCTAGCGGGGGGGCCCGGAGATACGCAGTATTTT. Amino acid sequence: CASSPTLAGGPGDTQYF.

This clone was recorded a few times. The chain has TRBV11-3 and TRBJ1-1; a possible D gene is TRBD1 (5 bases). The germline V and J ends were trimmed by 10 bases and 1 base, with 13 bases remaining between them. Germline-derived CDR1 and CDR2 are SGHNT and YENEEA. The CDR3 sequence is 13 residues long. The CDR3 DNA follows: TGTGCCACAAGGGCGGGACCGAACACTGAAGCTTTCTTT. Protein sequence: CATRAGPNTEAFF.

The rearrangement links TRBV7-3 to TRBJ2-5, with TRBD1 identical over 11 bases. V trimming: 5 bases; J trimming: 2 bases; junction bases outside the gene matches: 7. Germline V gives CDR1 SGHTA, CDR2 FQGTGA. The CDR3 runs 16 residues. The CDR3 reads CASSHVGQGGQETQYF. Here the CDR3 DNA reads TGTGCCAGCAGCCACGTGGGACAGGGGGGTCAAGAGACCCAGTACTTC. Variable domain in full (rest from reference TRBV7-3 and TRBJ2-5): GAGVSQTPSNKVTEKGKYVELRCDPISGHTALYWYRQSLGQGPEFLIYFQGTGAADDSGLPNDRFFAVRPEGSVSTLKIQRTERGDSAVYLCASSHVGQGGQETQYFGPGTRLLVL.

The gene calls are TRBV6-5 and TRBJ1-4, with a tentative D call TRBD1 (6 bases). The CDR3 totals 14 residues. Germline CDR1 MNHEY, CDR2 SVGAGI. Trimming cost V 6 bases and J 5 bases, with 13 bases left between them. The CDR3 DNA reads TGTGCCAGCAGCCTTCAGGGGCTCAATGAAAAACTGTTTTTT. As protein: CASSLQGLNEKLFF.

The genes are TRBV30 and TRBJ2-2; 7 positions agree with TRBD1. V shed 2 bases, J shed 13 bases, and the junction held 4 bases outside the gene matches. This CDR3 is 11 amino acids long. Per the germline V gene, CDR1 is GTSNPN and CDR2 is SVGIG (reference sequence). The CDR3 sequence is CAWSRDRGLFF. In nucleotides, the CDR3 is TGTGCCTGGAGTCGGGACAGAGGGCTGTTTTTT.

The V gene is TRBV5-6, the J gene TRBJ2-7; no clear D gene. V was trimmed by 5 bases and J by 0 bases, leaving 12 bases between them. This CDR3 spans 14 amino acids. Germline lookup yields CDR1 SGHDT and CDR2 YYEEEE. DNA for the CDR3: TGTGCCAGCAGGGAGAGATCTATCTCCTACGAGCAGTACTTC. Amino acids: CASRERSISYEQYF.

This clone occurred a few times. Distinct nucleotide sequences in the sample also encode this CDR3. The chain has TRBV6-6 and TRBJ1-5; D unclear. The germline gives CDR1 MNHNY, CDR2 SVGAGI (reference sequence). Trimming cost V 2 bases and J 2 bases, with 4 bases left between them. This CDR3 region has 13 residues. CDR3 amino acids: CASSYQGNQPQHF. DNA for the CDR3: TGTGCCAGCAGTTACCAGGGCAATCAGCCCCAGCATTTT.

By share, this clone ranks as medium-sized. This chain connects TRBV7-8 to TRBJ1-5; D is unresolved. The V end lost 5 bases, the J end lost 5 bases, and 7 bases lay between the germline ends. Germline lookup yields CDR1 SGHVS and CDR2 FQNEAQ. This CDR3 spans 12 amino acids. The CDR3 loop reads CASSRGDQPQHF. The CDR3 DNA follows: TGTGCCAGCAGCCGTGGGGATCAGCCCCAGCATTTT.

J is TRBJ2-7 and V is TRBV4-1; 10 bases are shared with TRBD2. CDR1 MGHRA and CDR2 YSYEKL come from the germline V gene. The ends lost 4 bases at V and 2 bases at J; junction bases unmatched: 8. The CDR3 has 16 amino acids. The chain's CDR3 is CASSPIEGLAPYEQYF. The CDR3 coding sequence is TGCGCCAGCAGCCCCATAGAGGGACTAGCGCCCTACGAGCAGTACTTC.

This chain links TRBV19 with TRBJ1-2, with D possibly TRBD1 on 5 matching bases. CDR3 size: 15 residues. Germline assignment: CDR1 LNHDA and CDR2 SQIVND (reference sequence). V lost 9 bases, J lost 6 bases, and 23 bases lay in between. The CDR3 reads CASNPQSLWGDGYTF. CDR3 nucleotides: TGTGCCAGCAATCCGCAATCTTTATGGGGGGATGGCTACACCTTC. The entire variable domain, with the rest obtained from reference TRBV19 and TRBJ1-2, is as follows: DGGITQSPKYLFRKEGQNVTLSCEQNLNHDAMYWYRQDPGQGLRLIYYSQIVNDFQKGDIAEGYSVSREKKESFPLTVTSAQKNPTAFYLCASNPQSLWGDGYTFGSGTRLTVV.

This clone was counted only a few times. V is TRBV4-2 and J is TRBJ1-1; D is uncertain. The CDR3 is 16 residues long. With 4 bases removed from V and 1 base from J, the gap between germline ends came to 16 bases. Germline CDR1 LGHNA, CDR2 YNFKEQ. Here the CDR3 reads CASSRPDPRGNTEAFF. DNA of the CDR3: TGTGCCAGCAGCCGACCGGACCCTCGGGGGAACACTGAAGCTTTCTTT.

The CDR3 is CASSPPRGRVNTEAFF. DNA of the CDR3: TGTGCCAGCAGCCCCCCCAGGGGGCGGGTGAACACTGAAGCTTTCTTT. The V and J genes are TRBV14 and TRBJ1-1; 8 bases are a match to TRBD1. Losses at the gene ends were 4 bases for V and 0 bases for J; bases not matched to a gene: 7. Germline V lookup: CDR1 SGHDN, CDR2 FVKESK. The CDR3 runs 16 residues.

This clone was picked up one time. The rearrangement uses TRBV5-6 and TRBJ2-7, with TRBD1 matching over 9 bases. The CDR3 length is 14 residues. V gave up 2 bases and J gave up 3 bases; unmatched junction bases: 3. In germline, CDR1 is SGHDT, CDR2 YYEEEE. DNA for the CDR3: TGTGCCAGCAGCTTTGGGACAGGGATCTACGAGCAGTACTTC. This encodes CASSFGTGIYEQYF.

The genes are TRBV5-8 and TRBJ1-1, with D maybe TRBD1 (6 bases). The CDR3 has 13 residues. Germline V gives CDR1 SGHTS, CDR2 YDEGEE. Trimming left V 2 bases short and J 4 bases short, with 9 bases between. The CDR3 region has the DNA TGTGCCAGCAGCTTTGGGGGGCGCACTGAAGCTTTCTTT. This sequence encodes CASSFGGRTEAFF.

The J gene is TRBJ2-7, the V gene TRBV19, with 9 bases aligning to TRBD2. The germline V gene has CDR1 LNHDA and CDR2 SQIVND (reference sequence). The CDR3 has 14 amino acids. J lost 4 bases, V lost 6 bases, and 7 bases had no gene match. CDR3 amino acids: CASSATSGWYEQYF. The CDR3 DNA sequence: TGTGCCAGTAGCGCAACTAGCGGGTGGTACGAGCAGTACTTC.

V and J are TRBV4-2 and TRBJ2-1; perhaps TRBD1 as D (5 bases). Trimming took 0 bases from V and 3 from J, leaving 15 bases between them. The CDR3 consists of 17 residues. Germline CDR1 LGHNA, CDR2 YNFKEQ. CDR3 coding DNA: TGTGCCAGCAGCCAAGAGGGGCGGCGGCAGGACTACAATGAGCAGTTCTTC. Its translation is CASSQEGRRQDYNEQFF.

The chain combines TRBV5-8 with TRBJ2-5; 11 nucleotides align to TRBD2. Germline V gives CDR1 SGHTS, CDR2 YDEGEE. This CDR3 spans 15 amino acids. With V trimmed by 0 bases and J by 4 bases, 2 bases remained unmatched. CDR3 residues: CASSLGLAGRETQYF. The CDR3, as DNA: TGTGCCAGCAGCTTGGGACTAGCGGGGAGAGAGACCCAGTACTTC.

Concerning this clone: The limits of the CDR3 on the DNA are not certain, so only TCRdb's listed CDR3 is given. The J gene is TRBJ1-4, the V gene TRBV28. CDR1 and CDR2 (germline): MDHEN, SYDVKM. The CDR3 length equals 12 residues, ends included. The CDR3 here is CASSFLETKLFF.

This chain uses TRBV27 with TRBJ2-1; 10 bases map to TRBD1. The germline CDR1 and CDR2 sequences are MNHEY and SMNVEV (reference sequence). Trimming removed 4 bases from V and 9 bases from J; junction bases left unmatched: 6. This CDR3 contains 14 residues. The DNA for the CDR3 is TGTGCCAGCAGTTGGACAGGGGGTCGTGTTGAGCAGTTCTTC. This translates into CASSWTGGRVEQFF.

V usage is TRBV6-5 and J usage is TRBJ1-1; D remains ambiguous. The CDR3 totals 13 residues. Germline V lookup: CDR1 MNHEY, CDR2 SVGAGI. V gave up 8 bases and J gave up 1 base, with 11 bases separating them. The CDR3 DNA reads TGTGCCAGCGGGAGCCCTACGAACACTGAAGCTTTCTTT. Translating gives CASGSPTNTEAFF.

The chain uses TRBV5-1 and TRBJ2-7, with D possibly TRBD2 on 5 matching bases. V was clipped by 0 bases and J by 5 bases, with 12 bases between them. There are 14 residues in the CDR3. CDR1 is SGHRS and CDR2 is YFSETQ in the germline V gene. DNA for the CDR3: TGCGCCAGCAGCTTGGCAAATCCGGGGAACGAGCAGTACTTC. It codes for CASSLANPGNEQYF.

V usage is TRBV27 and J usage is TRBJ2-5; 14 bases line up with TRBD2. V shed 6 bases, J shed 2 bases, and the junction held 2 bases outside the gene matches. The CDR3 is made up of 15 amino acids. Germline CDR1 and CDR2: MNHEY and SMNVEV (reference sequence). In DNA, the CDR3 is TGTGCCAGCAGACGGACTAGCGGGGGGCAAGAGACCCAGTACTTC. Translating gives CASRRTSGGQETQYF.

V usage is TRBV2 and J usage is TRBJ2-3; 12 nucleotides match TRBD2. CDR1 is SNHLY and CDR2 is FYNNEI in the germline V gene. The CDR3 spans 15 residues. Trimming at V came to 9 bases and at J to 2 bases, leaving 6 bases not matched to a gene. CDR3 nucleotides: TGTGCCAGTACCCTAGCGGGGGGGGTCACAGATACGCAGTATTTT. Amino acid sequence: CASTLAGGVTDTQYF. The full variable domain, completed using reference TRBV2 and TRBJ2-3, is EPEVTQTPSHQVTQMGQEVILRCVPISNHLYFYWYRQILGQKVEFLVSFYNNEISEKSEIFDDQFSVERPDGSNFTLKIRSTKLEDSAMYFCASTLAGGVTDTQYFGPGTRLTVL.

About this clone: At the DNA level, this CDR3 is encoded by other sequences in the same sample as well. V gene TRBV7-9 combines with J gene TRBJ2-7, with D perhaps matching TRBD1 or TRBD2 (5 bases each). Per the germline V gene, CDR1 is SEHNR and CDR2 is FQNEAQ (reference sequence). V was clipped by 0 bases and J by 2 bases, with 11 bases between them. The CDR3 consists of 15 residues. The CDR3: CASSLAGTEAYEQYF. In DNA form, the CDR3 reads TGTGCCAGCAGCTTAGCAGGGACGGAGGCCTACGAGCAGTACTTC.